This TCR beta chain appears in the sequencing data of a study of preoperative IRX-2 immunotherapy in early breast cancer. Clones were read by immunoSEQ multiplex PCR, and TCRdb kept only the in-frame ones, dropping some. The sample consists of fewer than 40,000 clones, about 95% of them appearing once. The CDR3 totals 16 residues. Trimming took 4 bases from V and 5 from J; bases not matched to a gene: 9. The germline V gene encodes CDR1 SGHDT and CDR2 YYEEEE. Sample treatment: preoperative locoregional IRX-2 cytokine immunotherapy. The receptor was derived from a human donor with breast cancer. Sample collection was performed from a patient treated with IRX-2 immunotherapy. The chain joins TRBV5-6 to TRBJ1-5, with 10 bases identical to TRBD1. The CDR3 region has the DNA TGTGCCAGCAGCCTCTGGGACAGGGGTTACGATCAGCCCCAGCATTTT. Its translation: CASSLWDRGYDQPQHF. The full variable domain, rest sourced from reference TRBV5-6 and TRBJ1-5, is DAGVTQSPTHLIKTRGQQVTLRCSPKSGHDTVSWYQQALGQGPQFIFQYYEEEERQRGNFPDRFSGHQFPNYSSELNVNALLLGDSALYLCASSLWDRGYDQPQHFGDGTRLSIL.